This T cell receptor (beta chain) was captured in a study of T-cell memory formation after mild COVID-19. TCRdb re-analysed the 5' RACE reads in MiXCR, keeping a single row per CDR3 protein. The sample carries hundreds of thousands of distinct CDR3 sequences, about 19% recorded once. A few counts support this clonotype. Germline loops: CDR1 SGHTA, CDR2 FQGTGA. The ends lost 5 bases at V and 5 bases at J; junction bases unmatched: 11. CDR3 length: 16 amino acids. The sequence was collected from an adult woman who had mild COVID-19 (a few samples of this study predate the infection). Cell type and time point are not known. The V gene is TRBV7-3, the J gene TRBJ2-1; the match to TRBD2 covers 8 bases. The sequenced material came from PBMCs or a T cell subset sorted from them (not recorded which). The CDR3 loop is CASSPQSGGANNEQFF. CDR3 coding DNA: TGTGCCAGCAGCCCGCAAAGCGGGGGCGCCAACAATGAGCAGTTCTTC.